This T cell receptor beta chain was recorded in a study of T cell responses to AZD1222 COVID-19 vaccine. In the study overall: Second-dose recipients at about 4 or about 12 weeks were treated as one pooled group. Findings and caveats of the study: Every sample of the repertoires postdated the peak T cell response. Clonal diversity may have been underestimated in mostly white British donors. Seropositivity was recorded at baseline in only 5 or 6 AZD1222 recipients.

This clone has just one count. The antigen remains undetermined. Looked up from germline, CDR1 is LNHDA and CDR2 is SQIVND (reference sequence). The ends lost 5 bases at V and 4 bases at J; junction bases unmatched: 12. There are 16 residues in the CDR3. The protocol was immunoSEQ multiplex PCR, while the TCRdb copy is restricted to in-frame clones and leaves out a portion. The repertoire holds 90,000 to 120,000 clones, with 91% as singletons. The sequenced sample was peripheral blood, obtained on day 0 of AZD1222 vaccination. The source is an adult in good health. The genes are TRBV19 and TRBJ2-7; 9 bases align to TRBD1. In DNA form, the CDR3 reads TGTGCCAGTAGTCCGGGGTCGGGACAGGGTAGGTACGAGCAGTACTTC. This encodes CASSPGSGQGRYEQYF.